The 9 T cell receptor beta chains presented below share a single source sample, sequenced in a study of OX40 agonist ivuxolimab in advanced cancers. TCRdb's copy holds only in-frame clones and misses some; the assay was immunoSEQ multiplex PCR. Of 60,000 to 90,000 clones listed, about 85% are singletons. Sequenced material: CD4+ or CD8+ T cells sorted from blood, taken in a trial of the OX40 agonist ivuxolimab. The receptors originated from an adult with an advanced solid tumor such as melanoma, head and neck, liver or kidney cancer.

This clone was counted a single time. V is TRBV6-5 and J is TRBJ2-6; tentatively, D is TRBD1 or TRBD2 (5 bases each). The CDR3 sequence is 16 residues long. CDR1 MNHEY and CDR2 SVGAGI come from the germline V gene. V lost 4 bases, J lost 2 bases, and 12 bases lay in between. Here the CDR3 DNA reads TGTGCCAGCAGTTCGTGGGGGAGTGCTGGGGCCAACGTCCTGACTTTC. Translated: CASSSWGSAGANVLTF.

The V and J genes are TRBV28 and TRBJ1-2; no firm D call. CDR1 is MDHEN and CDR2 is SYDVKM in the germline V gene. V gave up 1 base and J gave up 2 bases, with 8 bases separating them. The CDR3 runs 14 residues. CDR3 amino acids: CASSLYSGNYGYTF. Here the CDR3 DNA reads TGTGCCAGCAGTTTATACAGTGGGAACTATGGCTACACCTTC.

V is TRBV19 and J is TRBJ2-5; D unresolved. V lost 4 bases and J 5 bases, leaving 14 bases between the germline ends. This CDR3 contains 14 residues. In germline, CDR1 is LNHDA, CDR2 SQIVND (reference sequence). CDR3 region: CASSTRPDGETQYF. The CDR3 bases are TGTGCCAGTAGTACCAGGCCGGATGGGGAGACCCAGTACTTC.

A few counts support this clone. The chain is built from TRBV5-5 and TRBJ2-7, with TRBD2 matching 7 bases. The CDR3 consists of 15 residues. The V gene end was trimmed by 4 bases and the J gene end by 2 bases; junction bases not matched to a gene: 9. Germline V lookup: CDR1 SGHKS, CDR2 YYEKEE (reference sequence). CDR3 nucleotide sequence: TGTGCCAGCAGCCAAGCCCCCGGGACTACCTACGAGCAGTACTTC. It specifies CASSQAPGTTYEQYF.

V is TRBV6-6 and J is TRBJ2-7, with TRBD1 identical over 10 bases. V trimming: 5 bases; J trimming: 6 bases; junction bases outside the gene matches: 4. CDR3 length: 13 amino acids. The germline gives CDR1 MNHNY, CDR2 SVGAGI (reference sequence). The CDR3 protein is CASSGDRGSEQYF. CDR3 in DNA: TGTGCCAGCAGTGGGGACAGGGGAAGCGAGCAGTACTTC.

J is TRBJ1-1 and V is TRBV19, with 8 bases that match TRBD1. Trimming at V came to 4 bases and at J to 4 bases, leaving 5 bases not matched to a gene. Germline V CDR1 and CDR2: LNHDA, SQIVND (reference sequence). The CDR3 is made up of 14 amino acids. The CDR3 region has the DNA TGTGCCAGTAGTACAGGGGGCGTAGGCACTGAAGCTTTCTTT. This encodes CASSTGGVGTEAFF.

This chain's CDR3 is CASSLDPRVGETQYF. CDR3 DNA sequence: TGTGCCAGCAGCTTAGATCCTCGGGTCGGGGAGACCCAGTACTTC. The chain carries TRBV11-3 and TRBJ2-5; D is uncertain. Germline CDR1 SGHNT, CDR2 YENEEA. The CDR3 is 15 residues long. V lost 0 bases, J lost 5 bases, and 13 bases lay in between. Based on the CDR3 plus reference TRBV11-3 and TRBJ2-5, the full variable domain is EAGVVQSPRYKIIEKKQPVAFWCNPISGHNTLYWYLQNLGQGPELLIRYENEEAVDDSQLPKDRFSAERLKGVDSTLKIQPAELGDSAVYLCASSLDPRVGETQYFGPGTRLLVL.

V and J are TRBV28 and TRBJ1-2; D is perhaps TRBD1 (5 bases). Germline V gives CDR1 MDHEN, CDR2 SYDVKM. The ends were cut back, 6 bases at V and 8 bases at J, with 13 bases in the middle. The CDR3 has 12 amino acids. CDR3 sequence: CASSADTLGYTF. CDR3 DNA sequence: TGTGCCAGCAGCGCGGACACTCTCGGCTACACCTTC.

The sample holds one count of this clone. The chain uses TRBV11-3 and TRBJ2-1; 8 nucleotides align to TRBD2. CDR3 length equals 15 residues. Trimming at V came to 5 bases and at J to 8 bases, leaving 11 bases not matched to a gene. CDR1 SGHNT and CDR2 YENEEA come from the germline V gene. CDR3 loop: CASSLPGTSDYEQFF. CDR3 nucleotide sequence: TGTGCCAGCAGCCTACCCGGGACTAGTGATTATGAGCAGTTCTTC.